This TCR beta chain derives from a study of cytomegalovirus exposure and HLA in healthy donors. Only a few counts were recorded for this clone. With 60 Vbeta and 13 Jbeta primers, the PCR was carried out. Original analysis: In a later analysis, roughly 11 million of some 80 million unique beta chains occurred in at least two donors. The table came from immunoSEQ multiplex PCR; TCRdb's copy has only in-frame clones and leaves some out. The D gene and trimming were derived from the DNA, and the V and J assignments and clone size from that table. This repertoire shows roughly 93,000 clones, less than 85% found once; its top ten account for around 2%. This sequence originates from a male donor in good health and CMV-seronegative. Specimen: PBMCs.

The CDR3 DNA reads TGTGCCAGCAGCTTGGCTGGCAGGTCCTACGAGCAGTACTTC. Protein: CASSLAGRSYEQYF. The V gene is TRBV5-4, the J gene TRBJ2-7; no clear D. This CDR3 spans 14 amino acids. Germline V CDR1 and CDR2: SGHNT, YYREEE (reference sequence). Trimming stripped 0 bases from V and 1 base from J, with 8 bases between.